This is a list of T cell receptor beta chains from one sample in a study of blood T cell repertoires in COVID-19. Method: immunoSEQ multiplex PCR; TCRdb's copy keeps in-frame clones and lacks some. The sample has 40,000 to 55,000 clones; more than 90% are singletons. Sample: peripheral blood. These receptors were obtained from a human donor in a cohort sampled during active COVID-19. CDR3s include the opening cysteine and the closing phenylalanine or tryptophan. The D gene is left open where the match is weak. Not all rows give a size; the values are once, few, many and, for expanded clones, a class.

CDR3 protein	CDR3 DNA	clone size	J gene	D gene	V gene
CASSQMSGSYNEQFF	TGTGCCAGCAGCCAAATGTCTGGGAGTTACAATGAGCAGTTCTTC	.	TRBJ2-1	.	TRBV3-1/TRBV3-2
CSTRDRVYNEQFF	TGCAGCACCCGGGACAGGGTGTACAATGAGCAGTTCTTC	.	TRBJ2-1	TRBD1	TRBV29-1
CASTFDRGGETQYF	TGTGCCAGCACTTTCGACAGGGGAGGGGAGACCCAGTACTTC	once	TRBJ2-5	.	TRBV2
CASSEGEGQGLADTQYF	TGTGCCAGCAGTGAAGGGGAGGGACAGGGACTTGCAGATACGCAGTATTTT	.	TRBJ2-3	TRBD1	TRBV2
CASKVQGAYEQYF	TGCGCCAGCAAGGTACAGGGAGCCTACGAGCAGTACTTC	.	TRBJ2-7	.	TRBV5-1
CASSQPEGAPNEKLFF	TGTGCCAGCAGTCAACCTGAGGGAGCCCCTAATGAAAAACTGTTTTTT	.	TRBJ1-4	.	TRBV7-6
CASSEWSDRATWGYTF	TGTGCCAGCAGTGAATGGTCCGACAGAGCCACCTGGGGCTACACCTTC	medium-sized	TRBJ1-2	.	TRBV6-1
CASSHTQDRGRTYEQYF	TGTGCCAGCAGCCACACCCAAGACAGGGGAAGGACCTACGAGCAGTACTTC	.	TRBJ2-7	TRBD1	TRBV7-9
CASSPHPGTGNYGYTF	TGTGCCAGCAGTCCGCATCCCGGGACAGGAAACTATGGCTACACCTTC	.	TRBJ1-2	TRBD1	TRBV27
CASSPDNFLPTDTQYF	TGTGCCAGCAGCCCTGACAATTTCCTGCCCACAGATACGCAGTATTTT	.	TRBJ2-3	.	TRBV7-9
CASSGPDRGHYEQYF	TGCGCCAGCAGTGGACCGGACAGGGGGCACTACGAGCAGTACTTC	.	TRBJ2-7	TRBD1	TRBV10-1
CASTSQPVNEQFF	TGTGCCAGCACGTCTCAACCAGTCAATGAGCAGTTCTTC	.	TRBJ2-1	.	TRBV6-5
CASSLDTGTGVDSPLHF	TGTGCCAGCAGCTTGGATACCGGGACAGGGGTGGATTCACCCCTCCACTTT	.	TRBJ1-6	TRBD1	TRBV5-6
CASSEGRGHSRNTEAFF	TGTGCCAGCAGTGAAGGCAGGGGTCATTCACGGAACACTGAAGCTTTCTTT	once	TRBJ1-1	.	TRBV6-1
CASSPRTSNEQFF	TGTGCCAGCAGCCCCCGGACTAGCAATGAGCAGTTCTTC	.	TRBJ2-1	TRBD2	TRBV11-3
CASGLTGEGNTIYF	TGTGCTAGTGGTCTGACAGGGGAAGGAAACACCATATATTTT	.	TRBJ1-3	TRBD1	TRBV12-5
CSVGTRAVQETQYF	TGCAGCGTTGGGACTCGTGCAGTCCAAGAGACCCAGTACTTC	.	TRBJ2-5	.	TRBV29-1
CASSPQPGTNNEQFF	TGTGCCAGCAGCCCGCAACCCGGGACTAACAATGAGCAGTTCTTC	.	TRBJ2-1	TRBD2	TRBV7-2
CASSLAGQGAYNEQFF	TGTGCCAGCAGCTTAGCAGGACAGGGGGCCTACAATGAGCAGTTCTTC	.	TRBJ2-1	TRBD1	TRBV7-2
CASSPGQNYGYTF	TGTGCCAGCAGCCCGGGACAAAACTATGGCTACACCTTC	.	TRBJ1-2	.	TRBV27
CASSLETGTEAFF	TGTGCCAGCAGCTTAGAGACAGGGACTGAAGCTTTCTTT	.	TRBJ1-1	TRBD1	TRBV7-9
CASSSGVAPEQFF	TGCGCCAGCAGCTCCGGAGTAGCCCCTGAGCAGTTCTTC	.	TRBJ2-1	.	TRBV5-1
CASRPHKSTNEKLFF	TGTGCCAGCAGACCACACAAGTCAACTAATGAAAAACTGTTTTTT	.	TRBJ1-4	.	TRBV7-3
CASSEAGRQPQHF	TGTGCCAGCAGTGAGGCAGGGCGTCAGCCCCAGCATTTT	.	TRBJ1-5	.	TRBV6-1
CASSQTSPLYEQYF	TGTGCCAGCAGCCAGACTTCACCCCTCTACGAGCAGTACTTC	.	TRBJ2-7	.	TRBV28
CASSHTEAGADEQYF	TGCGCCAGCAGCCATACAGAGGCGGGAGCGGACGAGCAGTACTTC	.	TRBJ2-7	TRBD2	TRBV4-1
CASQRGGLNQPQHF	TGTGCTAGCCAACGGGGGGGCCTGAATCAGCCCCAGCATTTT	.	TRBJ1-5	.	TRBV12-5
CASSSLTLNTGELFF	TGCGCCAGCAGCTCACTCACGTTGAACACCGGGGAGCTGTTTTTT	.	TRBJ2-2	.	TRBV5-1
CASSPGQVTDTQYF	TGCGCCAGCAGCCCCGGCCAGGTCACAGATACGCAGTATTTT	.	TRBJ2-3	.	TRBV5-1
CAISPTGAYNEQFF	TGTGCCATCAGCCCTACGGGGGCCTACAATGAGCAGTTCTTC	.	TRBJ2-1	.	TRBV10-3
CASSQDRRVGEREQFF	TGCGCCAGCAGCCAAGATCGACGGGTCGGGGAACGTGAGCAGTTCTTC	.	TRBJ2-1	.	TRBV4-3
CASSQWGQGSSPLHF	TGTGCCAGCAGCCAATGGGGACAGGGGAGTTCACCCCTCCACTTT	few	TRBJ1-6	TRBD1	TRBV5-8
CASSPRTSGTGELFF	TGTGCCAGCAGCCCACGGACTAGCGGGACCGGGGAGCTGTTTTTT	.	TRBJ2-2	TRBD2	TRBV9